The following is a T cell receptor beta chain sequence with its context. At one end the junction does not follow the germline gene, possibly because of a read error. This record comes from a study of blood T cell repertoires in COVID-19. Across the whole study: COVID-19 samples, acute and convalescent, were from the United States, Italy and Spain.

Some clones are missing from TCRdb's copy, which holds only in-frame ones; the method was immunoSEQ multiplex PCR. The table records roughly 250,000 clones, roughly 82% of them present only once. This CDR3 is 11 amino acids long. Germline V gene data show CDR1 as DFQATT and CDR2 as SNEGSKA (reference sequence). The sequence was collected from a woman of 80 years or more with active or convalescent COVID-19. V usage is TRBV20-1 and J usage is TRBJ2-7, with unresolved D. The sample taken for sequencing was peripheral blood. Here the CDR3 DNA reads TGCAATGCTAGAGATATGTACGAGCAGTACTTC. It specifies CNARDMYEQYF.